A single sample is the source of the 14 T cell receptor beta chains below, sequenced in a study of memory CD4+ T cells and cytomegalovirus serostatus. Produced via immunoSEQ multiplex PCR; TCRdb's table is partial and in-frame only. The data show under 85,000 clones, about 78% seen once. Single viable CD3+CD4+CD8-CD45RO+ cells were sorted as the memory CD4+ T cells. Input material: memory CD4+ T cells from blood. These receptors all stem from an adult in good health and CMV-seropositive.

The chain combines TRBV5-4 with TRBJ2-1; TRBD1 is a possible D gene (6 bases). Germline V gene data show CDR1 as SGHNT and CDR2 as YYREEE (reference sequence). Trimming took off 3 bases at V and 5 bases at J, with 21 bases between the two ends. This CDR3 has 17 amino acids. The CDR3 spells CASSSPGGWQGNNEQFF. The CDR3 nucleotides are TGTGCCAGCAGCTCCCCAGGCGGATGGCAGGGGAACAATGAGCAGTTCTTC. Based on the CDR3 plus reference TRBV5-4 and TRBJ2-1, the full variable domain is ETGVTQSPTHLIKTRGQQVTLRCSSQSGHNTVSWYQQALGQGPQFIFQYYREEENGRGNFPPRFSGLQFPNYSSELNVNALELDDSALYLCASSSPGGWQGNNEQFFGPGTRLTVL.

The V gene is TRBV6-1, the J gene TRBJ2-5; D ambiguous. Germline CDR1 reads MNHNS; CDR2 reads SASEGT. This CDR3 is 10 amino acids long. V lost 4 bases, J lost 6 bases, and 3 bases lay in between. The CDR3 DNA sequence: TGTGCCAGCAGTGTGCAGACCCAGTACTTC. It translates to CASSVQTQYF.

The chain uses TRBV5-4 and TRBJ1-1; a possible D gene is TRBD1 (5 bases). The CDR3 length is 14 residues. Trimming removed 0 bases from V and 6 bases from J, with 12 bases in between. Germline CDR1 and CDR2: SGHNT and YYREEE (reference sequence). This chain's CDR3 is CASSLDRGTAEAFF. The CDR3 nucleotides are TGTGCCAGCAGCTTGGATCGGGGGACGGCTGAAGCTTTCTTT.

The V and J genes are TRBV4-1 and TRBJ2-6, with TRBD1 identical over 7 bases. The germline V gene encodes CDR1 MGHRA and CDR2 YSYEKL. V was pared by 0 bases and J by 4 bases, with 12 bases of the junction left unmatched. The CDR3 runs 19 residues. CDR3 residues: CASSQDQRAGGLGANVLTF. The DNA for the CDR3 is TGCGCCAGCAGCCAAGATCAAAGGGCAGGGGGTCTGGGGGCCAACGTCCTGACTTTC.

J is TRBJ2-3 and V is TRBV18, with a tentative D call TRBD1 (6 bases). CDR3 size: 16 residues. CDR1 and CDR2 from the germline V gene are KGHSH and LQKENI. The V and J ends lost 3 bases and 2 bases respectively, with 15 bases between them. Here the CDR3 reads CASSPTGSAFTDTQYF. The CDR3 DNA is TGTGCCAGCTCACCTACAGGGTCGGCTTTCACAGATACGCAGTATTTT. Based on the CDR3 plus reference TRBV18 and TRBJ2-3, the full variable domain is NAGVMQNPRHLVRRRGQEARLRCSPMKGHSHVYWYRQLPEEGLKFMVYLQKENIIDESGMPKERFSAEFPKEGPSILRIQQVVRGDSAAYFCASSPTGSAFTDTQYFGPGTRLTVL.

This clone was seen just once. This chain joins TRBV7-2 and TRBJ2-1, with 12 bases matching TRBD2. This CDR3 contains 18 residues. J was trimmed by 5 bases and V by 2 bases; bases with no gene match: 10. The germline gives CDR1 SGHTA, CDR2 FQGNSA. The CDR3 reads CASSLIGLAGGPNNEQFF. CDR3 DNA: TGTGCCAGCAGCTTAATCGGGCTAGCGGGGGGGCCGAACAATGAGCAGTTCTTC.

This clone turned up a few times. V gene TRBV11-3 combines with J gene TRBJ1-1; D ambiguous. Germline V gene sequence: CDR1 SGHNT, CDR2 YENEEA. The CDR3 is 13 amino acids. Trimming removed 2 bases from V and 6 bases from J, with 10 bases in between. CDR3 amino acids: CASSLFLDAEAFF. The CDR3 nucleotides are TGTGCCAGCAGCTTATTCCTGGACGCTGAAGCTTTCTTT.

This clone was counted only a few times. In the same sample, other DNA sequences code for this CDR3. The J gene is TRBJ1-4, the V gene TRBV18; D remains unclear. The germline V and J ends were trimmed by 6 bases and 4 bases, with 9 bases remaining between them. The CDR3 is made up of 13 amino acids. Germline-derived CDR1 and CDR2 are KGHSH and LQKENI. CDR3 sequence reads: CASSPDGNEKLFF. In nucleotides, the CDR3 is TGTGCCAGCTCTCCCGACGGTAATGAAAAACTGTTTTTT.

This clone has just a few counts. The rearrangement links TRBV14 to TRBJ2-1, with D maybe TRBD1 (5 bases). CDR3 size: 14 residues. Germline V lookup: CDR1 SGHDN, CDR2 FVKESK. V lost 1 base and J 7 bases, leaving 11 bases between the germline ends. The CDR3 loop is CASSQAKGLNEQFF. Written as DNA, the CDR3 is TGTGCCAGCAGCCAAGCAAAGGGGTTGAATGAGCAGTTCTTC. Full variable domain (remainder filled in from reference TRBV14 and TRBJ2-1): EAGVTQFPSHSVIEKGQTVTLRCDPISGHDNLYWYRRVMGKEIKFLLHFVKESKQDESGMPNNRFLAERTGGTYSTLKVQPAELEDSGVYFCASSQAKGLNEQFFGPGTRLTVL.

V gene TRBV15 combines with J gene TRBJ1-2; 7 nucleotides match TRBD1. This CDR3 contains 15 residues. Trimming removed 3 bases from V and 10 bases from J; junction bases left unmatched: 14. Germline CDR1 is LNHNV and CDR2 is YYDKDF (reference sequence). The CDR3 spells CATSSGLGTAHPYTF. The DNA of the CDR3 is TGTGCCACCAGCAGTGGGCTTGGGACAGCTCACCCCTACACCTTC.

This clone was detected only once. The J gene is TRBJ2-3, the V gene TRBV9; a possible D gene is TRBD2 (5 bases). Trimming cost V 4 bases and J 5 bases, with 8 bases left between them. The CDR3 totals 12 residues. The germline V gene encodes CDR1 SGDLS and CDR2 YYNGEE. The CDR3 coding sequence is TGTGCCAGCAGCTATGAGGGAGATACGCAGTATTTT. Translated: CASSYEGDTQYF.

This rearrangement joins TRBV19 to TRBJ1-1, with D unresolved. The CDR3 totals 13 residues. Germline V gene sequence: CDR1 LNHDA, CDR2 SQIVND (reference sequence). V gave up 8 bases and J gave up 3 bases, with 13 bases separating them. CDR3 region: CASGLNGDTEAFF. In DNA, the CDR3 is TGTGCCAGTGGATTAAATGGTGACACTGAAGCTTTCTTT.

CDR3 sequence (DNA): TGTGCCACCAGCAGCGGCAGGGCTAACTATGGCTACACCTTC. Amino acids: CATSSGRANYGYTF. The rearrangement uses TRBV15 and TRBJ1-2; D perhaps matches TRBD1 (5 bases). V lost 3 bases and J 0 bases, leaving 8 bases between the germline ends. The germline gives CDR1 LNHNV, CDR2 YYDKDF (reference sequence). This CDR3 contains 14 residues.

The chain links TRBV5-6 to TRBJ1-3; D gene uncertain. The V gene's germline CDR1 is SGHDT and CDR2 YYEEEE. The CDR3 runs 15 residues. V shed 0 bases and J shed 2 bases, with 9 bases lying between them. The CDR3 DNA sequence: TGTGCCAGCAGCTTGGGGGCGGATCCTGGAAACACCATATATTTT. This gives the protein CASSLGADPGNTIYF.